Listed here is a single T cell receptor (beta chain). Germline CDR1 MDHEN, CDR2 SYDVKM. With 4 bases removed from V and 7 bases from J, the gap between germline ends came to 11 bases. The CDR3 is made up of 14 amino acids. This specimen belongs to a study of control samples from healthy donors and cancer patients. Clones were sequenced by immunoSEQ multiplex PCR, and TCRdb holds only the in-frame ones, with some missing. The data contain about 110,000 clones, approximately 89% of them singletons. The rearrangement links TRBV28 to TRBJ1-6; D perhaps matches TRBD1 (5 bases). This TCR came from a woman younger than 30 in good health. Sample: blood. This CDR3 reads CASSWYRRNSPLHF. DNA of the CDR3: TGTGCCAGCAGTTGGTACAGGCGAAATTCACCCCTCCACTTT.